This entry concerns a single TCR beta chain. What it binds is not known. This entry comes from a study of T cell responses to AZD1222 COVID-19 vaccine. Study-wide results and caveats: Repertoire samples came only from after the peak T cell response.

V was trimmed by 6 bases and J by 4 bases, leaving 13 bases between them. The CDR3 runs 14 residues. Germline V lookup: CDR1 LNHDA, CDR2 SQIVND (reference sequence). The data were produced by immunoSEQ multiplex PCR, yet TCRdb's version contains in-frame clones alone and is incomplete. This sample yields approximately 89,000 clones, of which roughly nine tenths are seen a single time; around 5% belongs to the top ten. This sequence originates from an adult in good health. The sequencing here drew on peripheral blood, taken on day 0 of AZD1222 vaccination. The chain is built from TRBV19 and TRBJ2-1; a possible D gene is TRBD2 (6 bases). CDR3: CASSTGLEYNEQFF. CDR3 coding DNA: TGTGCCAGTAGCACGGGACTCGAATACAATGAGCAGTTCTTC.